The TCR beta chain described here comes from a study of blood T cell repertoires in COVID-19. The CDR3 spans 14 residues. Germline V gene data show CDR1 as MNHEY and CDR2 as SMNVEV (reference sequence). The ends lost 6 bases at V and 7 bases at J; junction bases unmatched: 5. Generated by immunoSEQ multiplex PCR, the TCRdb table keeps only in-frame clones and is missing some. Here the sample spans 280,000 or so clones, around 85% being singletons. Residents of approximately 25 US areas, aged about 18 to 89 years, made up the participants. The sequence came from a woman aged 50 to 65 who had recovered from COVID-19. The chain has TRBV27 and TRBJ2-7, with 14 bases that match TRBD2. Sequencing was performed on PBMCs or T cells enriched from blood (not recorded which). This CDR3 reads CASRGLAGDWEQYF. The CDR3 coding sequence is TGTGCCAGCAGGGGACTAGCGGGGGATTGGGAGCAGTACTTC.